This T cell receptor (beta chain) was sequenced in a study of T cells after yellow fever vaccination. Background on the study: Preparation of the low-cell-number fractions used SMART-Seq v4 Ultra Low Input. Findings and caveats of the study: Faster peaking, at day 5 versus 15, marked a secondary response that was weaker.

5'RACE template switching produced TCR cDNA carrying a universal primer site and UMIs. TCRdb passed the 5' RACE reads through MiXCR, listing each CDR3 protein once. This table holds about 63,000 distinct CDR3 sequences, around 7.4% found once. V lost 4 bases and J lost 8; bases outside the gene matches: 18. The germline V gene encodes CDR1 ENHRY and CDR2 SYGVKD. The CDR3 has 18 amino acids. This clonotype was recorded at least ten times. No antigen is known for it. This receptor was taken from a young man who received the YFV17D yellow fever vaccine. The sample here was CD8+ T cells sorted from PBMCs, taken 15 days after the yellow fever booster vaccination. The chain combines TRBV10-3 with TRBJ2-1, with 9 bases matching TRBD1. The CDR3 loop reads CAISGRDRDVLSSDEQFF. The CDR3 nucleotides are TGTGCCATCAGTGGCCGGGACAGGGATGTGCTTAGCTCGGATGAGCAGTTCTTC.